This record looks at one T cell receptor beta chain sequence and its context. The source of the sample is a study of blood T cell repertoires in COVID-19. This CDR3 spans 12 amino acids. The ends lost 5 bases at V and 6 bases at J; junction bases unmatched: 3. Germline V gene lookup returns CDR1 SGHAT and CDR2 FQNNGV. Profiled with immunoSEQ multiplex PCR; TCRdb holds only in-frame clones, not every one. The data contain about 410,000 clones, 90% of them singletons. What was sequenced was PBMCs or T cells enriched from blood (not recorded which). The chain employs TRBV11-2 and TRBJ1-2; 7 bases align to TRBD1. This TCR derives from a man aged 18 to 30 who had recovered from COVID-19. CDR3 nucleotides: TGTGCCAGCAGCCGTCAGGGGGATGGCTACACCTTC. Translating gives CASSRQGDGYTF.